This passage covers 9 T cell receptor beta chains from one sample sequenced in a study of cytotoxic CD8 clonotypes in ibrutinib-treated CLL. Sequencing used immunoSEQ multiplex PCR; TCRdb keeps in-frame clones, though not all of them. The repertoire holds about 50,000 clones, with less than 90% as singletons. Sequences were derived from PBMCs, sampled after 24 months of ibrutinib treatment. These receptors all come from a human donor with chronic lymphocytic leukemia.

The chain couples TRBV11-2 to TRBJ2-1; D uncertain. Germline CDR1 SGHAT, CDR2 FQNNGV. The CDR3 extends over 13 amino acids. With 2 bases removed from V and 8 bases from J, the gap between germline ends came to 10 bases. This CDR3 reads CASSLFGSDEQFF. As DNA, the CDR3 is TGTGCCAGCAGCTTATTCGGCTCGGATGAGCAGTTCTTC.

The gene calls are TRBV18 and TRBJ2-5; TRBD1 matches 9 bases. This CDR3 is 16 amino acids long. Per germline, CDR1 KGHSH and CDR2 LQKENI. Losses at the gene ends were 5 bases for V and 1 base for J; bases not matched to a gene: 8. The CDR3 bases are TGTGCCAGCTCATCGACCCCGGGACAGGGCCAAGAGACCCAGTACTTC. This gives the protein CASSSTPGQGQETQYF. Based on the CDR3 plus reference TRBV18 and TRBJ2-5, the full variable domain is NAGVMQNPRHLVRRRGQEARLRCSPMKGHSHVYWYRQLPEEGLKFMVYLQKENIIDESGMPKERFSAEFPKEGPSILRIQQVVRGDSAAYFCASSSTPGQGQETQYFGPGTRLLVL.

In its sample, this clone was seen once. The J gene is TRBJ2-2, the V gene TRBV30; 7 nucleotides line up with TRBD2. V lost 3 bases, J lost 5 bases, and 3 bases stayed unmatched. Germline V gene sequence: CDR1 GTSNPN, CDR2 SVGIG (reference sequence). The CDR3 contains 13 residues. The CDR3, as DNA: TGTGCCTGGAGAGCGGGATGGACCGGGGAGCTGTTTTTT. This gives the protein CAWRAGWTGELFF. Full variable domain (rest looked up from reference TRBV30 and TRBJ2-2): SQTIHQWPATLVQPVGSPLSLECTVEGTSNPNLYWYRQAAGRGLQLLFYSVGIGQISSEVPQNLSASRPQDRQFILSSKKLLLSDSGFYLCAWRAGWTGELFFGEGSRLTVL.

This clone occurred a few times. The V and J genes are TRBV18 and TRBJ2-7; tentatively, D is TRBD1 (6 bases). V was pared by 6 bases and J by 7 bases, with 31 bases between. This CDR3 is 18 amino acids long. CDR1 is KGHSH and CDR2 is LQKENI in the germline V gene. In DNA, the CDR3 is TGTGCCAGCTCTCCGGACAGCGGCAGGAGGTTCGGAGGCGCAGAGCAGTACTTC. It codes for CASSPDSGRRFGGAEQYF.

The count of this clone is one. This chain connects TRBV19 to TRBJ2-1; TRBD1 aligns across 7 bases. CDR3 length: 15 residues. Trimming at V came to 8 bases and at J to 7 bases, leaving 14 bases not matched to a gene. Germline CDR1 LNHDA, CDR2 SQIVND (reference sequence). For the CDR3, the DNA is TGTGCCAGTCCGCCCGCAGGGGGAGAAATAAATGAGCAGTTCTTC. The encoded protein is CASPPAGGEINEQFF. Full variable domain (missing parts from reference TRBV19 and TRBJ2-1): DGGITQSPKYLFRKEGQNVTLSCEQNLNHDAMYWYRQDPGQGLRLIYYSQIVNDFQKGDIAEGYSVSREKKESFPLTVTSAQKNPTAFYLCASPPAGGEINEQFFGPGTRLTVL.

The chain joins TRBV7-2 to TRBJ2-1; 10 bases line up with TRBD2. Germline CDR1 is SGHTA and CDR2 is FQGNSA. CDR3 length equals 15 residues. The V segment lost 6 bases and the J segment 7 bases; nucleotides outside the gene matches: 9. In nucleotides, the CDR3 is TGTGCCAGCAGACCTACTAGCGGGACTTGGAATGAGCAGTTCTTC. Translated, it gives CASRPTSGTWNEQFF.

CDR3 residues: CASSLNLGDTEAFF. The CDR3 coding sequence is TGTGCCAGCAGCTTAAATTTGGGGGACACTGAAGCTTTCTTT. This sequence joins TRBV11-1 and TRBJ1-1; D perhaps matches TRBD1 (5 bases). V dropped 2 bases and J dropped 3 bases, with 10 bases sitting between them. CDR3 length: 14 amino acids. Germline-derived CDR1 and CDR2 are SGHAT and FQDESV (reference sequence).

V gene TRBV2 combines with J gene TRBJ2-1; perhaps D is TRBD1 or TRBD2 (5 bases each). The CDR3 covers 13 residues. Trimming removed 5 bases at V and 5 bases at J, with 10 bases between. The V gene's germline CDR1 is SNHLY and CDR2 FYNNEI. CDR3 DNA sequence: TGTGCCAGCAGTACGGGACGGGACAATGAGCAGTTCTTC. It encodes CASSTGRDNEQFF.

The chain is built from TRBV4-3 and TRBJ2-7; D unclear. The CDR3 spans 15 residues. Germline values: CDR1 LGHNA, CDR2 YSLEER. V lost 3 bases and J 0 bases, leaving 12 bases between the germline ends. Written as DNA, the CDR3 is TGCGCCAGCAGCCAGTATTTAGAAGGCTCCTACGAGCAGTACTTC. Protein: CASSQYLEGSYEQYF.